A selection of T cell receptor beta chains follows, all from one sample in a study of blood T cell repertoires in COVID-19. Clones were read by immunoSEQ multiplex PCR, and TCRdb kept only the in-frame ones, dropping some. The data hold around 150,000 clones, with about 86% observed a single time. The sequenced sample consisted of peripheral blood. The receptors were sampled from a woman aged 55 to 70 with active or convalescent COVID-19. Both conserved end residues are part of each CDR3. A D gene is named only where the DNA matches it firmly. Some rows mark clone size as missing; the rest say once, few, many or name a class of expanded clone.

TRBV4-1	NA	NA	TRBJ1-4	TGCGCCAGCAGCCAAGGCGGGGGGGGTGAAAAACTGTTTTTT	CASSQGGGGEKLFF
TRBV14	TRBD1	NA	TRBJ1-1	TGTGCCAGCAGCCGTTACCGCGGGACAGAGAACACTGAAGCTTTCTTT	CASSRYRGTENTEAFF
TRBV12-3/TRBV12-4	NA	few	TRBJ1-2	TGTGCCAGCAGTTTGGAGGGTTTATATGGCTACACCTTC	CASSLEGLYGYTF
TRBV24-1	TRBD2	NA	TRBJ2-1	TGTGCCACCAGTGCGCGGGGGAGCTCCTACAATGAGCAGTTCTTC	CATSARGSSYNEQFF
TRBV7-9	TRBD1	NA	TRBJ1-1	TGTGCCACTGAGGACAGGGGGACTGAAGCTTTCTTT	CATEDRGTEAFF
TRBV3-1/TRBV3-2	NA	NA	TRBJ2-7	TGTGCCAGCAGGAACAGGGTTCTCGACGAGCAGTACTTC	CASRNRVLDEQYF
TRBV28	TRBD2	once	TRBJ2-7	TGTGCCAGCAGTTCTGAGTGGAAGACCGGGACTAGCGGGAAGGGGGGATTATACGAGCAGTACTTC	CASSSEWKTGTSGKGGLYEQYF
TRBV24-1	NA	NA	TRBJ1-2	TGTGCCACCAGTGATTACAGTACCTACTATGGCTACACCTTC	CATSDYSTYYGYTF
TRBV19	NA	NA	TRBJ2-7	TGTGCCAGTAGTCCCGGACACTCCAACCCCTCCTACGAGCAGTACTTC	CASSPGHSNPSYEQYF
TRBV11-3	TRBD2	NA	TRBJ2-1	TGTGCCAGCAACCCCTGTAGACTAGCGGGTAACAGCTCCTACAATGAGCAGTTCTTC	CASNPCRLAGNSSYNEQFF
TRBV18	NA	NA	TRBJ1-5	TGTGCCAGCTCACCACGGTCGGGGAACAATCAGCCCCAGCATTTT	CASSPRSGNNQPQHF
TRBV7-9	NA	NA	TRBJ2-2	TGTGCCAGCAGCACCACCTCTGGGACTCCCAAACTGAACACCGGGGAGCTGTTTTTT	CASSTTSGTPKLNTGELFF
TRBV2	NA	NA	TRBJ2-5	TGTGCCAGCAGCGAGTTTGAGACCCAGTACTTC	CASSEFETQYF